The 22 T cell receptor beta chains reported below all come from one sample, sequenced in a study of T-cell memory formation after mild COVID-19. TCRdb reanalysed the 5' RACE reads using MiXCR and keeps one entry per CDR3 protein. This sample has around 410,000 distinct CDR3 sequences, with about a quarter found just once. Sequenced input: PBMCs or a T cell subset sorted from them (not recorded which). All receptors derive from an adult woman who had mild COVID-19 (a few samples of this study predate the infection). Cell type and time point are not known.

In nucleotides, the CDR3 is TGCAGTGCTAGACATTACCCCTATGAGCAGTTCTTC. Amino acid sequence: CSARHYPYEQFF. The gene calls are TRBV20-1 and TRBJ2-1; no definite D call. CDR3 length: 12 residues. Germline CDR1 reads DFQATT; CDR2 reads SNEGSKA (reference sequence). V lost 2 bases to trimming and J lost 8 bases, with 10 bases between them.

This clonotype was observed a handful of times. The chain uses TRBV20-1 and TRBJ2-2; 8 nucleotides match TRBD2. Germline trimming cut 1 base from V and 5 bases from J; bases unmatched to any gene: 9. The germline gives CDR1 DFQATT, CDR2 SNEGSKA (reference sequence). The CDR3 length is 16 residues. The CDR3 sequence: CSARGRGTSWTGELFF. In DNA, the CDR3 is TGCAGTGCTAGAGGGAGAGGGACTAGTTGGACCGGGGAGCTGTTTTTT.

Here the CDR3 reads CSVVGTGRNIQYF. Written as DNA, the CDR3 is TGCAGCGTTGTAGGGACAGGGAGGAACATTCAGTACTTC. The V gene is TRBV29-1, the J gene TRBJ2-4; 9 bases are a match to TRBD1. Germline lookup yields CDR1 SQVTM and CDR2 ANQGSEA. Trimming cost V 4 bases and J 7 bases; bases outside gene matches: 5. CDR3 length equals 13 residues.

This clonotype was seen a handful of times. This sequence joins TRBV11-2 and TRBJ1-1, with D uncertain. The CDR3 has 13 amino acids. V dropped 4 bases and J dropped 3 bases, with 9 bases sitting between them. CDR1 and CDR2 from the germline V gene are SGHAT and FQNNGV. The chain's CDR3 is CASSYRVDTEAFF. The CDR3 coding sequence is TGTGCCAGCAGCTACCGGGTCGACACTGAAGCTTTCTTT.

This clonotype was detected only a few times. J is TRBJ2-6 and V is TRBV5-1, with D possibly matching TRBD1 (5 bases). The germline V gene has CDR1 SGHRS and CDR2 YFSETQ. The V gene lost 4 bases and the J gene lost 3 bases, with 14 bases spanning the gap. CDR3 length: 16 amino acids. CDR3 sequence: CASSLGQGFGANVLTF. CDR3 DNA sequence: TGCGCCAGCAGCCTAGGGCAGGGCTTTGGGGCCAACGTCCTGACTTTC.

The genes are TRBV6-6 and TRBJ2-1; D not resolved. Germline V gene lookup returns CDR1 MNHNY and CDR2 SVGAGI (reference sequence). With 5 bases removed from V and 7 bases from J, the gap between germline ends came to 12 bases. The CDR3 runs to 13 residues. The DNA for the CDR3 is TGTGCCAGCAGTGGGAACCCGTGGAATGAGCAGTTCTTC. As protein: CASSGNPWNEQFF.

This clonotype was counted only a few times. This rearrangement joins TRBV5-1 to TRBJ2-5; TRBD2 aligns across 13 bases. After removal of 3 bases from V and 0 bases from J, the junction contained 8 bases not matched to a gene. Germline lookup yields CDR1 SGHRS and CDR2 YFSETQ. There are 18 residues in the CDR3. The CDR3: CASSSGTSGILYQETQYF. For the CDR3, the DNA is TGCGCCAGCAGCTCCGGGACTAGCGGGATCTTGTACCAAGAGACCCAGTACTTC.

V gene TRBV15 combines with J gene TRBJ2-2; 7 nucleotides line up with TRBD1. Germline V lookup: CDR1 LNHNV, CDR2 YYDKDF (reference sequence). This CDR3 region has 17 residues. Trimming removed 0 bases from V and 2 bases from J; junction bases left unmatched: 6. The CDR3 loop is CATSREGTGENTGELFF. The CDR3 bases are TGTGCCACCAGCAGAGAAGGCACAGGGGAAAACACCGGGGAGCTGTTTTTT. Supplemented by reference TRBV15 and TRBJ2-2, the full variable domain reads DAMVIQNPRYQVTQFGKPVTLSCSQTLNHNVMYWYQQKSSQAPKLLFHYYDKDFNNEADTPDNFQSRRPNTSFCFLDIRSPGLGDTAMYLCATSREGTGENTGELFFGEGSRLTVL.

The chain recombines TRBV6-5 with TRBJ2-1; 11 bases match TRBD2. The CDR3 consists of 15 residues. J lost 3 bases, V lost 8 bases, and 6 bases had no gene match. Germline V CDR1 and CDR2: MNHEY, SVGAGI. The CDR3 region is CASGPGTSGYNEQFF. CDR3 nucleotides: TGTGCCAGCGGACCCGGGACTAGCGGCTACAATGAGCAGTTCTTC.

This sequence joins TRBV4-1 and TRBJ2-7; a weak D match, TRBD2 (5 bases). CDR1 MGHRA and CDR2 YSYEKL come from the germline V gene. Trimming removed 8 bases from V and 2 bases from J, with 16 bases in between. The length of the CDR3 is 14 residues. The DNA of the CDR3 is TGCGCCAGCGGACTGACATATGGGACCTACGAGCAGTACTTC. This sequence encodes CASGLTYGTYEQYF.

The chain has TRBV20-1 and TRBJ1-3; D uncertain. Germline loops: CDR1 DFQATT, CDR2 SNEGSKA (reference sequence). The V gene lost 1 base and the J gene lost 0 bases, with 7 bases spanning the gap. The CDR3 runs 14 residues. CDR3 sequence (DNA): TGCAGTGCTAGAGTTCGGGGCTCTGGAAACACCATATATTTT. Translating it yields CSARVRGSGNTIYF.

This clonotype was counted only a few times. The rearrangement links TRBV6-5 to TRBJ1-5; D unclear. CDR3 length: 13 residues. Looked up from germline, CDR1 is MNHEY and CDR2 is SVGAGI. Trimming took 7 bases from V and 9 from J, leaving 16 bases between them. The CDR3 sequence: CASNAGPQTPQHF. The CDR3, as DNA: TGTGCCAGCAATGCCGGGCCCCAAACGCCCCAGCATTTT.

This clonotype was observed a few times. The chain employs TRBV12-3 or TRBV12-4 and TRBJ1-1; D gene unclear. The CDR3 is 13 residues long. V lost 8 bases, J lost 1 base, and 11 bases lay in between. In nucleotides, the CDR3 is TGTGCCAGCGGCCAACGTGGGAACACTGAAGCTTTCTTT. It codes for CASGQRGNTEAFF.

The chain carries TRBV28 and TRBJ2-3, with D unresolved. The CDR3 consists of 14 residues. Germline V gene data show CDR1 as MDHEN and CDR2 as SYDVKM. The V and J ends lost 2 bases and 0 bases respectively, with 6 bases between them. CDR3 DNA: TGTGCCAGCAGTTTACCCTCTAGCACAGATACGCAGTATTTT. This codes for CASSLPSSTDTQYF.

The chain joins TRBV7-2 to TRBJ2-1; D is ambiguous. Germline CDR1 SGHTA, CDR2 FQGNSA. There are 17 residues in the CDR3. Trimming removed 1 base from V and 3 bases from J, with 16 bases in between. The CDR3 DNA reads TGTGCCAGCAGCTTAGGTAGGGTCCCTCCTATCTACAATGAGCAGTTCTTC. Amino acids: CASSLGRVPPIYNEQFF.

This chain links TRBV25-1 with TRBJ2-5, with D possibly called TRBD1 or TRBD2 (6 bases each). CDR3 size: 15 residues. Germline values: CDR1 MGHDK, CDR2 SYGVNS. Trimming removed 3 bases at V and 4 bases at J, with 15 bases between. CDR3 coding DNA: TGTGCCAGCAGTGACGCCCGGGGGCCAGGAGAGACCCAGTACTTC. Its translation: CASSDARGPGETQYF.

The gene calls are TRBV7-9 and TRBJ1-2; D is unresolved. V was clipped by 8 bases and J by 3 bases, with 19 bases between them. The germline V gene encodes CDR1 SEHNR and CDR2 FQNEAQ (reference sequence). CDR3 length: 15 residues. The CDR3 nucleotides read TGTGCCAGCGCAAAAACGGGGATGGGCGACTATGGCTACACCTTC. Amino acid sequence: CASAKTGMGDYGYTF.

This clonotype has just one count. The V and J genes are TRBV28 and TRBJ2-5; D may correspond to TRBD1 or TRBD2 (5 bases each). Germline loops: CDR1 MDHEN, CDR2 SYDVKM. The CDR3 sequence is 15 residues long. Between the trimmed V and J ends, which lost 4 bases and 1 base, there was a span of 13 bases. The CDR3 here is CASSSSPGGQETQYF. The DNA of the CDR3 is TGTGCCAGCAGTTCGAGCCCTGGGGGCCAAGAGACCCAGTACTTC.

The gene calls are TRBV20-1 and TRBJ2-1; 8 nucleotides align to TRBD2. V lost 0 bases to trimming and J lost 8 bases; unmatched junction nucleotides: 6. This CDR3 has 14 residues. The V gene's germline CDR1 is DFQATT and CDR2 SNEGSKA (reference sequence). CDR3 in DNA: TGCAGTGCTAGAGACGGCGGGGGGCCGGATGAGCAGTTCTTC. It specifies CSARDGGGPDEQFF.

V usage is TRBV27 and J usage is TRBJ2-1, with a possible D match to TRBD1 (7 bases). Trimming shortened V by 6 bases and J by 7 bases, and 10 bases separated the two germline ends. This CDR3 is built from 12 residues. Germline CDR1 MNHEY, CDR2 SMNVEV (reference sequence). As DNA, the CDR3 is TGTGCCAGCAGGGCAGGGGGGAATGAGCAGTTCTTC. Translated: CASRAGGNEQFF.

V gene TRBV10-3 combines with J gene TRBJ2-2; TRBD1 matches at 9 bases. CDR3 length: 14 residues. Losses at the gene ends were 5 bases for V and 4 bases for J; bases not matched to a gene: 2. CDR1 is ENHRY, CDR2 SYGVKD, per germline. CDR3 DNA sequence: TGTGCCATCAGTTTGACAGGGGGCACCGGGGAGCTGTTTTTT. As protein: CAISLTGGTGELFF.

This sequence joins TRBV6-2 or TRBV6-3 and TRBJ1-2; D unclear. The germline gives CDR1 MNHEY, CDR2 SVGEGT. There are 17 residues in the CDR3. Trimming left V 0 bases short and J 4 bases short, with 18 bases between. This chain's CDR3 is CASSYSRRSRRTYGYTF. CDR3 DNA sequence: TGTGCCAGCAGTTACTCGAGAAGAAGTAGGAGGACCTATGGCTACACCTTC.